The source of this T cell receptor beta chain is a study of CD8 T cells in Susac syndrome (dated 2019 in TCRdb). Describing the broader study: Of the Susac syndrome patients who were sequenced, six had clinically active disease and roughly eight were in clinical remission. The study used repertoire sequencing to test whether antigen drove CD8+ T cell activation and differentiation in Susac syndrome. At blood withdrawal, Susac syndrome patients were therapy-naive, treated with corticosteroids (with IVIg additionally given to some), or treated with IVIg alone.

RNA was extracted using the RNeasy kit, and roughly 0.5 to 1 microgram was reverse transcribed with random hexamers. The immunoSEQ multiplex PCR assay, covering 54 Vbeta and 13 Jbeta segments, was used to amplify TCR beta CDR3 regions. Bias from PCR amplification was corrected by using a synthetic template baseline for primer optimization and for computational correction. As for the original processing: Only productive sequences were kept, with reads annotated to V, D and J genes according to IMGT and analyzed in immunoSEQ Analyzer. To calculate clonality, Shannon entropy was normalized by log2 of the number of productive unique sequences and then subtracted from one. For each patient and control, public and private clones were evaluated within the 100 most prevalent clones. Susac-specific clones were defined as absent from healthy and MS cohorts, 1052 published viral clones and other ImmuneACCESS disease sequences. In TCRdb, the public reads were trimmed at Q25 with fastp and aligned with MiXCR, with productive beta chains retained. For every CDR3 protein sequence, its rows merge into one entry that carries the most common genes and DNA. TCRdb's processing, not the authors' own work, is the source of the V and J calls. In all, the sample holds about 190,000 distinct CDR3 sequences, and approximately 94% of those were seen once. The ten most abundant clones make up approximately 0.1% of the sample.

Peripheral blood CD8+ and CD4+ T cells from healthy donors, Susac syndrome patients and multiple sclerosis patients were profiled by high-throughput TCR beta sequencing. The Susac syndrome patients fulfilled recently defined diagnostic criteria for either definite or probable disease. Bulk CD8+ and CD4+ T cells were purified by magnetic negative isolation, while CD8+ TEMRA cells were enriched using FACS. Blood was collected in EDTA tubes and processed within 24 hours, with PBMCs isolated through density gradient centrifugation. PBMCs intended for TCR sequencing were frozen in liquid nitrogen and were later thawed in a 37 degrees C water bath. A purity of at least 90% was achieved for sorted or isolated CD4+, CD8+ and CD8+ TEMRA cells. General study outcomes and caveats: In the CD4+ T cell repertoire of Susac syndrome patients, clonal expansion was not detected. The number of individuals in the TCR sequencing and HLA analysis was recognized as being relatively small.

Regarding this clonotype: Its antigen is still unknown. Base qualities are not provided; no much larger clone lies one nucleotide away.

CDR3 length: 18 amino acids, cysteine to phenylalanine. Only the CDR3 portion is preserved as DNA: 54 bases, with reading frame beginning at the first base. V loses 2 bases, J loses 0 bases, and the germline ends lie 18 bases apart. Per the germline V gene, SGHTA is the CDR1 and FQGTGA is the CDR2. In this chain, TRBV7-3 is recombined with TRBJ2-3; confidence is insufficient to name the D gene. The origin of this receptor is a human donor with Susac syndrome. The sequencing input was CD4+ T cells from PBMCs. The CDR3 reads CASSLHRLDKQSTDTQYF. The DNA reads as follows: TGTGCCAGCAGCTTACATAGGTTAGACAAGCAAAGCACAGATACGCAGTATTTT.